These T cell receptor beta chains were read from a single sample in a study of CD8 T cells in Susac syndrome. TCRdb fed the immunoSEQ multiplex PCR reads into MiXCR, producing one record per CDR3 protein. This table has about 140,000 distinct CDR3 sequences, around 96% appearing once. The sample was CD4+ T cells from PBMCs. Source of these receptors: a human donor with multiple sclerosis. Each CDR3 is given with its conserved first and last residue. The order of the fields is D gene, J gene, V gene, CDR3 length, CDR3 DNA, CDR3 protein. The D gene is left open where the match is weak.

TRBD2 | TRBJ2-3 | TRBV20-1 | 10 | TGCAGTGCTAGAGATGGGACTACCATTTTT | CSARDGTTIF
. | TRBJ2-7 | TRBV12-3/TRBV12-4 | 14 | TGTGCCAGCAGCCAACCGGGACAACCCTACGAGCAGTACTTC | CASSQPGQPYEQYF
. | TRBJ2-2 | TRBV7-9 | 15 | TGTGCCAGCAGTACGGGACTTATAAACACCGGGGAGCTGTTTTTT | CASSTGLINTGELFF
TRBD2 | TRBJ2-1 | TRBV20-1 | 15 | TGCAGTGCTAACGAGCGGGGGGGACCGATCAATGAGCAGTTCTTC | CSANERGGPINEQFF
. | TRBJ1-1 | TRBV3-1 | 13 | TGTGCCGTCCGGGGACGGATAAACACTGAAGCTTTCTTT | CAVRGRINTEAFF
TRBD2 | TRBJ2-1 | TRBV7-3 | 15 | TGTGCCAGCAGCTTTGGCGGGAGGGCCGTCAATGAGCAGTTCTTC | CASSFGGRAVNEQFF
TRBD1 | TRBJ1-2 | TRBV7-2 | 15 | TGTGCCAGCAGCCCGGGACAGGGGATTGAGGATGGCTACACCTTC | CASSPGQGIEDGYTF
. | TRBJ2-3 | TRBV3-1 | 15 | TGTGCCAGCAGCCAAGTCCCGGCGAGCACAGATACGCAGTATTTT | CASSQVPASTDTQYF
. | TRBJ1-1 | TRBV29-1 | 14 | TGCAGCGTTGAGATTGGCCGAAAGGGGACTGAAGCTTTCTTT | CSVEIGRKGTEAFF
TRBD1 | TRBJ1-2 | TRBV27 | 15 | TGTGCCAGCAGTCCTGGGACAGGGAATAACTATGGCTACACCTTC | CASSPGTGNNYGYTF
TRBD2 | TRBJ2-3 | TRBV12-3/TRBV12-4 | 16 | TGTGCCAGCAGTTTGGGAGCGGGGGGGCCGACAGATACGCAGTATTTT | CASSLGAGGPTDTQYF
. | TRBJ2-5 | TRBV29-1 | 11 | TGCAGCATACTACGTGTAGAGACCCAGTACTTC | CSILRVETQYF
. | TRBJ1-4 | TRBV9 | 15 | TGTGCCAGCAGCGTAGGATCAGGGATTAATGAAAAACTGTTTTTT | CASSVGSGINEKLFF